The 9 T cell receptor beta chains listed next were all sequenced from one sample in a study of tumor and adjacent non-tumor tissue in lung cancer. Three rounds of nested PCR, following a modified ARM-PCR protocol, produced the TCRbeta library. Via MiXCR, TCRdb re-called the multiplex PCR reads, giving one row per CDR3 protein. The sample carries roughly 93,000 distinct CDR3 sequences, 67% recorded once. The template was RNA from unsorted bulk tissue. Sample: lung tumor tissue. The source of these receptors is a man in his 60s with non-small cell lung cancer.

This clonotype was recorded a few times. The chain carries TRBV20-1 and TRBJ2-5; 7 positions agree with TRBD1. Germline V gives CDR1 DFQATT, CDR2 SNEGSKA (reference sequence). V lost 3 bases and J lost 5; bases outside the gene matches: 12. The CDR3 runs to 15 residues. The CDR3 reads CSASLGQPGRETQYF. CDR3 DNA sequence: TGCAGTGCTAGCCTGGGACAGCCGGGACGGGAGACCCAGTACTTC.

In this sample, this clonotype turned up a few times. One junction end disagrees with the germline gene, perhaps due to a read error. The CDR3 here is CASGLNGPQYF. DNA for the CDR3: TGTGCCAGCGGCTTAAACGGGCCCCAGTATTTT. This rearrangement joins TRBV11-2 to TRBJ1-5; no clear D. The J call may be incorrect, as the DNA end agrees better with TRBJ2-3. Germline V gene data show CDR1 as SGHAT and CDR2 as FQNNGV. This CDR3 is built from 11 residues.

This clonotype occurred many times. DNA for the CDR3: TGCGCCAGCAACCCATCTGCTGCGGGGCAAGAGACCCAGTACTTC. It codes for CASNPSAAGQETQYF. The chain employs TRBV5-1 and TRBJ2-5; D perhaps matches TRBD2 (6 bases). The CDR3 contains 15 residues. V was trimmed by 6 bases and J by 2 bases, leaving 17 bases between them. Germline values: CDR1 SGHRS, CDR2 YFSETQ.

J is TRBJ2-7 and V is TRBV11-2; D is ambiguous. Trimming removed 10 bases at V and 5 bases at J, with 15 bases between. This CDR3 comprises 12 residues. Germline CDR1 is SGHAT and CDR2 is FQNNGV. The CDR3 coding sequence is TGTGCCAACGGCTTACGACTGCACGAGCAGTACTTC. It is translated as CANGLRLHEQYF.

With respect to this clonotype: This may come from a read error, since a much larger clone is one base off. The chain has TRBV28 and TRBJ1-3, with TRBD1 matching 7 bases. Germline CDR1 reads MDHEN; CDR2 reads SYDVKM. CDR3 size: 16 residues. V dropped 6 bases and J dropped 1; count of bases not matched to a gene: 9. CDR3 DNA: TGTGCCAGCAGATATGGACACAGGGGTTCTGGAAACACCATATATTTT. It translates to CASRYGHRGSGNTIYF.

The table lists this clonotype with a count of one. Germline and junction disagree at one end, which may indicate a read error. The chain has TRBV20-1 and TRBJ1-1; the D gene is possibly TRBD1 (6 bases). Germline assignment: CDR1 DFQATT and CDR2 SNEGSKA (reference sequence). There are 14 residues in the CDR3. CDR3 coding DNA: TGCAGTGCCTCCCCCGGGACAAGGAACGCTGAAGCTTTCTTT. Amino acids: CSASPGTRNAEAFF.

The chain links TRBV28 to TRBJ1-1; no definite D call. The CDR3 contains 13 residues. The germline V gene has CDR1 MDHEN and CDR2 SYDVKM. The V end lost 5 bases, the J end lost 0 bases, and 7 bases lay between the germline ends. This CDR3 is CASSRNVNTEAFF. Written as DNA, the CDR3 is TGTGCCAGCAGTCGGAACGTGAACACTGAAGCTTTCTTT. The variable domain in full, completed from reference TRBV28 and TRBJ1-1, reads DVKVTQSSRYLVKRTGEKVFLECVQDMDHENMFWYRQDPGLGLRLIYFSYDVKMKEKGDIPEGYSVSREKKERFSLILESASTNQTSMYLCASSRNVNTEAFFGQGTRLTVV.

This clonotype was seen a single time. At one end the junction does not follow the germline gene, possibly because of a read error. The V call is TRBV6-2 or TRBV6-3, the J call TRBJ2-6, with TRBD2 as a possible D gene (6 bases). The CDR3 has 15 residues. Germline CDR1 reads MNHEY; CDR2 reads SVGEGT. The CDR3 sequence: CARRDTSSGANVLTF. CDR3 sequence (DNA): TGTGCCAGAAGAGATACTAGCTCTGGAGCCAACGTCCTGACTTTC.

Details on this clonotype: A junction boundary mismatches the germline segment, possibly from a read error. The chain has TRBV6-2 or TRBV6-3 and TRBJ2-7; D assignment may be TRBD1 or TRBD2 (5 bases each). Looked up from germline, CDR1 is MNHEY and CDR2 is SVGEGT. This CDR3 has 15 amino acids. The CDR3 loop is CASTDPGTSTYEQYF. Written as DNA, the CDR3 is TGTGCTAGCACCGACCCCGGGACGTCCACCTACGAGCAGTACTTC.